What follows is one TCR beta chain and its context. As yet, its antigen is unknown. The data were obtained in a study of cytomegalovirus exposure and HLA in healthy donors. Unmatched junction bases numbered 5, after V lost 7 bases and J lost 6 bases. The CDR3 sequence is 15 residues long. Germline CDR1 reads LGHNA; CDR2 reads YNFKEQ. It was with 60 Vbeta and 13 Jbeta primers that the PCR ran. Only in-frame clones appear in the TCRdb table, and some are missing; sequencing was by immunoSEQ multiplex PCR. The table lists 110,000 to 150,000 clones, roughly 70% of them singletons. Study-wide results and caveats: Some V segments, TRBV6-2 and TRBV6-3 among them, were indistinguishable and were therefore excluded. V- and J-gene trimming in TCR beta was tied to a missense DCLRE1C variant by an analysis performed later. In all likelihood, a cluster of highly shared sequence variants was a sequencing artifact.

The source of this sequence is a woman aged 40-49 years in good health and CMV-seronegative. The chain uses TRBV4-2 and TRBJ2-1; TRBD2 matches at 14 bases. The sequenced sample was PBMCs. The CDR3 nucleotides read TGTGCCAGCACCTCAGGGACTAGCGGGAGCAATGAGCAGTTCTTC. It specifies CASTSGTSGSNEQFF.